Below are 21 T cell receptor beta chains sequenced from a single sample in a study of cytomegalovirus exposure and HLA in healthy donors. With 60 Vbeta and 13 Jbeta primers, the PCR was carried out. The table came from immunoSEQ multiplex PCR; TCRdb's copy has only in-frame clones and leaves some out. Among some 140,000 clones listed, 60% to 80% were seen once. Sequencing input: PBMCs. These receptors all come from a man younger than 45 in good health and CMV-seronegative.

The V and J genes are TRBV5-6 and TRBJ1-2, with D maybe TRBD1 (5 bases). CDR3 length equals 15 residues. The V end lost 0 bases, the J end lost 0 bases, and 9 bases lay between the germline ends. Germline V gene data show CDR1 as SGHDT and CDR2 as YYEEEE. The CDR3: CASSLVETANYGYTF. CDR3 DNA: TGTGCCAGCAGCTTGGTCGAGACAGCTAACTATGGCTACACCTTC.

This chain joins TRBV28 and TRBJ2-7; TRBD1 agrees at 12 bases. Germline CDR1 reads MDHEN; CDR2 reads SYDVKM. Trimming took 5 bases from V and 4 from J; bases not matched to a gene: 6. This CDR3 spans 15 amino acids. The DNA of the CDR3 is TGTGCCAGCAGTCGCCCGGGACAGGGGGCTTACGAGCAGTACTTC. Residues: CASSRPGQGAYEQYF.

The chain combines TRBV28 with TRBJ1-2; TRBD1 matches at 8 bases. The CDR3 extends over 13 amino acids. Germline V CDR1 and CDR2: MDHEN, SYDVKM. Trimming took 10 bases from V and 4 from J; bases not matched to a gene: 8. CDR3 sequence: CATSGQGGYGYTF. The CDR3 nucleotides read TGTGCCACTTCAGGACAGGGTGGCTATGGCTACACCTTC.

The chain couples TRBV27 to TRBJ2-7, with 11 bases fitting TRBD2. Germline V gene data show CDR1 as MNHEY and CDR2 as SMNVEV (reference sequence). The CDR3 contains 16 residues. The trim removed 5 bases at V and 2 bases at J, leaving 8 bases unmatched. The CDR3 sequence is CASSRVAGGPTYEQYF. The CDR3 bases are TGTGCCAGCAGTAGGGTAGCGGGAGGGCCCACCTACGAGCAGTACTTC.

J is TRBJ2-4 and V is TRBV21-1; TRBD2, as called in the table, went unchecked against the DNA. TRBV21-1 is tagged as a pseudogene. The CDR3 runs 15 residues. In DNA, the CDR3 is TGTGCCAGCCGCGGACTCAAGCGGGCCAAAAACATTCAGTACTTC. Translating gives CASRGLKRAKNIQYF.

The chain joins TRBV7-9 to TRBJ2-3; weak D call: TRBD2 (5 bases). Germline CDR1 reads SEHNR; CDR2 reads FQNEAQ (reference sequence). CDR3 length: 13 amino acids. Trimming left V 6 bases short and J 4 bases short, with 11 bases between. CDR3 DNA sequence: TGTGCCAGCAGAGTATCGGGGTCAGATACGCAGTATTTT. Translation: CASRVSGSDTQYF.

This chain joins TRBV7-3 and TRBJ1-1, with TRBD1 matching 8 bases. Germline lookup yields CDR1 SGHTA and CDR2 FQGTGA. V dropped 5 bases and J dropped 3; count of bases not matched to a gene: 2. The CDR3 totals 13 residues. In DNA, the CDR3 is TGTGCCAGCAGCCCGGACAGGGACACTGAAGCTTTCTTT. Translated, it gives CASSPDRDTEAFF.

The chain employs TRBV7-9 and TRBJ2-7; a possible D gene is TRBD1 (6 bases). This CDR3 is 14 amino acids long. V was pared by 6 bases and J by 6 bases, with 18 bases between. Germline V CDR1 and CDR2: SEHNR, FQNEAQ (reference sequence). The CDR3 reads CASSQQGDGAEQYF. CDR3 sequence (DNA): TGTGCCAGCAGTCAACAGGGTGATGGGGCCGAGCAGTACTTC.

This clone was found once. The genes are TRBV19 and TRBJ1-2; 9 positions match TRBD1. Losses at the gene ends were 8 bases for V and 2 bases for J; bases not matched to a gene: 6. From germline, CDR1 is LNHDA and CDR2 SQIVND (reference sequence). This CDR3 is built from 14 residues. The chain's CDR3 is CASFTGGANYGYTF. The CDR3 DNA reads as TGTGCCAGTTTCACAGGGGGCGCAAACTATGGCTACACCTTC.

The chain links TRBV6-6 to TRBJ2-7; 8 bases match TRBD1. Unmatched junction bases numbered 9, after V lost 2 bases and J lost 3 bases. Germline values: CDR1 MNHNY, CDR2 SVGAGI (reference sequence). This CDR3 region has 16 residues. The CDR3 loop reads CASSYPTGTGNYEQYF. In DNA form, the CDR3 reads TGTGCCAGCAGTTACCCTACCGGGACAGGAAACTACGAGCAGTACTTC.

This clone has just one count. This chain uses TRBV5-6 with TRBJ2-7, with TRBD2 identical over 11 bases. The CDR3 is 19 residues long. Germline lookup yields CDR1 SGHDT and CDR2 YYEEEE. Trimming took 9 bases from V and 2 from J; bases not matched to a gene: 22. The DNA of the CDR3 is TGTGCCACCGTCAGCCGCGGACAGGGGCGACTAGCGGGGACCTACGAGCAGTACTTC. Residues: CATVSRGQGRLAGTYEQYF.

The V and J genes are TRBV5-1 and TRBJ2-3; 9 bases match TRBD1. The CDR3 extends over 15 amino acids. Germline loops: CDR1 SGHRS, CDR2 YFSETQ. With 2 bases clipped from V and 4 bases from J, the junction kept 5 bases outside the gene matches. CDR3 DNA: TGCGCCAGCAGCTTACAGGGGGCGGGCGCAGATACGCAGTATTTT. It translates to CASSLQGAGADTQYF. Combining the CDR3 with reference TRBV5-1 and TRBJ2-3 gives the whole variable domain KAGVTQTPRYLIKTRGQQVTLSCSPISGHRSVSWYQQTPGQGLQFLFEYFSETQRNKGNFPGRFSGRQFSNSRSEMNVSTLELGDSALYLCASSLQGAGADTQYFGPGTRLTVL.

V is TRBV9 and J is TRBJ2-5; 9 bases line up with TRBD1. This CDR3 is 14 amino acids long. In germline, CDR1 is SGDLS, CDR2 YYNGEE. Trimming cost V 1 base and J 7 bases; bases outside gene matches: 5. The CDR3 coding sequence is TGTGCCAGCAGCGTAACAGGGGGCGGAGGGACCCAGTACTTC. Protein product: CASSVTGGGGTQYF.

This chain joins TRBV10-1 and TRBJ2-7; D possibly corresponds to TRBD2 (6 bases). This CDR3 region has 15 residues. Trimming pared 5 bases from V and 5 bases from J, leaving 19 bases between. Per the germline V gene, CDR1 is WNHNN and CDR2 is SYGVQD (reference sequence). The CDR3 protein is CASSLGTPPDDEQYF. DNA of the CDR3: TGCGCCAGCAGTCTAGGGACTCCTCCGGACGACGAGCAGTACTTC.

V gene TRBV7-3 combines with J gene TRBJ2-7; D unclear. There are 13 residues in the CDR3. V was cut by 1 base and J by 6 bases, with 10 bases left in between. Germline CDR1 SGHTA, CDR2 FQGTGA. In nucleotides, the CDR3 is TGTGCCAGCAGCTTAAGGGTAGACTCCGAGCAGTACTTC. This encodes CASSLRVDSEQYF.

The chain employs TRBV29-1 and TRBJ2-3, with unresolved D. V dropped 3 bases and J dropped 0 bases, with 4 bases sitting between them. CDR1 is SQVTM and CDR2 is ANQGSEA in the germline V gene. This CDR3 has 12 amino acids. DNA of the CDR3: TGCAGCGTTGATCGGAGCACAGATACGCAGTATTTT. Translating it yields CSVDRSTDTQYF.

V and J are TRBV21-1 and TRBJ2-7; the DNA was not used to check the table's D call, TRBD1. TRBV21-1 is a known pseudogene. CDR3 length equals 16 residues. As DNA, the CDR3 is TGTGCCACCGGGGGTCCCCGGACAGGCGCTTCCTACGAGCAGTACTTC. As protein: CATGGPRTGASYEQYF.

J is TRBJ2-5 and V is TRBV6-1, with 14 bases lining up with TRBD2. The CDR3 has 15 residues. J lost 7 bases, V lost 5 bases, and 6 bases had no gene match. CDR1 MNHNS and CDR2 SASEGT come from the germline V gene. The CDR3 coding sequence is TGTGCCAGCAGTCTGACTAGCGGGAGGGCCGGGACCCAGTACTTC. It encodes CASSLTSGRAGTQYF.

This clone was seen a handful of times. CDR3 sequence: CASSEYAGTDTQYF. The CDR3 nucleotides are TGTGCCAGCAGTGAGTACGCGGGAACAGATACGCAGTATTTT. The chain combines TRBV6-4 with TRBJ2-3, with D possibly matching TRBD2 (6 bases). V lost 3 bases to trimming and J lost 3 bases, with 10 bases between them. The CDR3 sequence is 14 residues long. Per the germline V gene, CDR1 is MRHNA and CDR2 is SNTAGT.

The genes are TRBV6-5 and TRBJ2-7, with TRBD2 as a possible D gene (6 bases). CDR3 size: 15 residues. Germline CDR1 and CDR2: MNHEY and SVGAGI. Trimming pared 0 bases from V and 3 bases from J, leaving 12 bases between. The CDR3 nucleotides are TGTGCCAGCAGTTACTCTTCTAGCGCAAACTACGAGCAGTACTTC. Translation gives CASSYSSSANYEQYF.

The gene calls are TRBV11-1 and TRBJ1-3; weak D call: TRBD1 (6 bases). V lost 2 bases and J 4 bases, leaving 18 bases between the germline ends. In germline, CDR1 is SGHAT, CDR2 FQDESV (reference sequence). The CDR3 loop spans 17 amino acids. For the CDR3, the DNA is TGTGCCAGCAGCTTATCATGGGTGAACAGGGACGGAAACACCATATATTTT. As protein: CASSLSWVNRDGNTIYF. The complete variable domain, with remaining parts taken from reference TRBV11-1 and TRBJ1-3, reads EAEVAQSPRYKITEKSQAVAFWCDPISGHATLYWYRQILGQGPELLVQFQDESVVDDSQLPKDRFSAERLKGVDSTLKIQPAELGDSAMYLCASSLSWVNRDGNTIYFGEGSWLTVV.